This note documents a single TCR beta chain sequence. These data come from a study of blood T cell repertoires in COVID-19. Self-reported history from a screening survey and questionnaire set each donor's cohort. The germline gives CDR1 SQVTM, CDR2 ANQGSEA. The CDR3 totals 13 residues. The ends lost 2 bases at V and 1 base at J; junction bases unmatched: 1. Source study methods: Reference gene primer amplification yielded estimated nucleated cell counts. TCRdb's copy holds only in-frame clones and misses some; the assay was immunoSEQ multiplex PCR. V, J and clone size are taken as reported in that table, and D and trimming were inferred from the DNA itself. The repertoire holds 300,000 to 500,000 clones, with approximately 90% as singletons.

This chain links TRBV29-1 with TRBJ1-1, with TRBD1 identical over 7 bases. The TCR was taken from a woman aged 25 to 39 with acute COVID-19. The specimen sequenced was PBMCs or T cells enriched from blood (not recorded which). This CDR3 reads CSVENRGNTEAFF. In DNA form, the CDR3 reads TGCAGCGTTGAAAACAGGGGGAACACTGAAGCTTTCTTT.